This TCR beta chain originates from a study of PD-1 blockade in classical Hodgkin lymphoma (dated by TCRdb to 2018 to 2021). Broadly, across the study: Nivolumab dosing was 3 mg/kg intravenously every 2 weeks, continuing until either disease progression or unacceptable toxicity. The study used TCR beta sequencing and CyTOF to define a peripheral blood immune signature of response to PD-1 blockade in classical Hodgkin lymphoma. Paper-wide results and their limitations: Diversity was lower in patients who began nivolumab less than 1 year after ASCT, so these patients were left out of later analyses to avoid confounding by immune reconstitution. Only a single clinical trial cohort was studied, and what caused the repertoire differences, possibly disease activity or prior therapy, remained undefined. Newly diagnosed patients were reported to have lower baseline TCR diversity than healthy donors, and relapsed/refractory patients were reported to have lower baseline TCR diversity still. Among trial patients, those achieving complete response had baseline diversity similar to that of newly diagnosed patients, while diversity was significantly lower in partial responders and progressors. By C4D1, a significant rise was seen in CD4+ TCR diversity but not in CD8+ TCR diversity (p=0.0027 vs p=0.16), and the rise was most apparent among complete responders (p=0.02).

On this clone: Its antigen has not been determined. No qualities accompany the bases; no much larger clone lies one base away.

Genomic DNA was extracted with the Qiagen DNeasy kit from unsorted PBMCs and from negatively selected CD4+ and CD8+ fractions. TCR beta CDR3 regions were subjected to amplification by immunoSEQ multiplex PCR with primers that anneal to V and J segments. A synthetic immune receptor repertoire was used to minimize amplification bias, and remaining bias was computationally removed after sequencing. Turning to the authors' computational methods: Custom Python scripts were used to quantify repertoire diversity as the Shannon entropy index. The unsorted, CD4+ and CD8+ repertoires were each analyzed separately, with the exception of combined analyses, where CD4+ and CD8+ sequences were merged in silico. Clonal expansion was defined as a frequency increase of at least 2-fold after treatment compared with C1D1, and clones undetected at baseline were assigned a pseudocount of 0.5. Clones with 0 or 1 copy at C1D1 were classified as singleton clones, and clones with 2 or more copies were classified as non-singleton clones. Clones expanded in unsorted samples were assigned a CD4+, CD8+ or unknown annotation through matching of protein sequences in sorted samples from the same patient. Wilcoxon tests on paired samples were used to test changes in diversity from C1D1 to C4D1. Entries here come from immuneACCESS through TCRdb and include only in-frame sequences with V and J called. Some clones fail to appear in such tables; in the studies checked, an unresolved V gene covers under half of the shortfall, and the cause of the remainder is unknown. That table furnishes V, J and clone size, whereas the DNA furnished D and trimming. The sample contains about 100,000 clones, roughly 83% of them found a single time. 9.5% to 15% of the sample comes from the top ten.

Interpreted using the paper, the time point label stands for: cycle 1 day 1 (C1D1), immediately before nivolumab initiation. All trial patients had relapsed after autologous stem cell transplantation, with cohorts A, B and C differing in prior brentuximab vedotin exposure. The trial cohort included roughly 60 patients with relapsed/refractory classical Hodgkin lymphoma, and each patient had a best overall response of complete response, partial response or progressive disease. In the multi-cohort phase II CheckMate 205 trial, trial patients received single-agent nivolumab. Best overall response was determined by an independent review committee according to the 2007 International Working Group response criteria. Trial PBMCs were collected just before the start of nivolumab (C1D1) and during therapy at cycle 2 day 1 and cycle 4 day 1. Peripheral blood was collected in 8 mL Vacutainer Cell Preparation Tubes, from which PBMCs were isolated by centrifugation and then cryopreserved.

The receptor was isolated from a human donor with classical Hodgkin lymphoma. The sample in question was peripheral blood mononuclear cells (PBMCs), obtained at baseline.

The CDR3 protein: CSVDGTGGQETQYF. The base sequence is TGCAGCGTTGATGGGACAGGGGGACAAGAGACCCAGTACTTC. Recombination connected TRBV29-1 to TRBJ2-5; 11 middle bases align to TRBD1. Compared with germline, V lacks 3 bases and J lacks 2 bases; bases without a gene match: 2. From a lookup of the germline V gene, CDR1 and CDR2 are SQVTM and ANQGSEA. The CDR3 sequence holds 14 residues, the cysteine and phenylalanine included. Only the CDR3 part of the read is kept: 42 bases, read in frame from the first base.